This T cell receptor beta chain was observed in a study of shared T cell receptors in the human thymus. The CDR3 extends over 15 amino acids. The V segment lost 5 bases and the J segment 4 bases; nucleotides outside the gene matches: 7. Germline V gene lookup returns CDR1 SEHNR and CDR2 FQNEAQ (reference sequence). Data came from immunoSEQ multiplex PCR; TCRdb stores just in-frame clones and leaves some out. The sample consists of hundreds of thousands of clones, approximately 85% of them appearing once. The same sample was also studied in work on human thymus T cells. That publication notes: Serving as donors were healthy Finnish infants, each of whom was having open corrective surgery for congenital heart defects. Thymic samples were excised during corrective heart operations. Related studies found that unrelated individuals share highly overlapping thymic repertoires.

The V call is TRBV7-9, the J call TRBJ2-1; 8 nucleotides line up with TRBD1. The sequencing input was thymocytes. The receptor comes from a girl under three years old with a congenital heart defect. The CDR3 protein is CASSSTGTGYNEQFF. CDR3 nucleotides: TGTGCCAGCAGCAGTACCGGGACAGGATACAATGAGCAGTTCTTC.